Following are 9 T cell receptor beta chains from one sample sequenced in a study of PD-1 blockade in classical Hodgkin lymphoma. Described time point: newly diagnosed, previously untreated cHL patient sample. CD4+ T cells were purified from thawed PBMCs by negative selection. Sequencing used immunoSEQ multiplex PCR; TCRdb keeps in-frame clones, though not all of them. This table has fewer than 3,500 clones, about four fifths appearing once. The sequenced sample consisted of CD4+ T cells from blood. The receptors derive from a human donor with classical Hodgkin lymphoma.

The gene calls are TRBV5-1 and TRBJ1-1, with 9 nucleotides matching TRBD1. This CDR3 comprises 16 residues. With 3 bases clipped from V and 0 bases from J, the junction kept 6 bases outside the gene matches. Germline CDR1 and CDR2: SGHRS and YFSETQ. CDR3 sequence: CASSSPGTGMNTEAFF. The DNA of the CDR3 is TGCGCCAGCAGCTCCCCCGGGACAGGGATGAACACTGAAGCTTTCTTT.

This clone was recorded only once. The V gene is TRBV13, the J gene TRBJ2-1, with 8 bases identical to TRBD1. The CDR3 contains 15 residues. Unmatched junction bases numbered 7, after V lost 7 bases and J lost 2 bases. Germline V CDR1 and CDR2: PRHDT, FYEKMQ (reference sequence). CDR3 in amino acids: CASNDRDRPYNEQFF. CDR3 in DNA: TGTGCCAGCAATGACCGGGACAGGCCCTACAATGAGCAGTTCTTC.

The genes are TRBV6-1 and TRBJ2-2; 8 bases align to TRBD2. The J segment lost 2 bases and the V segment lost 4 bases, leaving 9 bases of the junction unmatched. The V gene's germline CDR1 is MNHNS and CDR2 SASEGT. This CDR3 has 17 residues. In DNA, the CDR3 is TGTGCCAGCAGTGGATTAGCGGGGACCTTAAACACCGGGGAGCTGTTTTTT. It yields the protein CASSGLAGTLNTGELFF.

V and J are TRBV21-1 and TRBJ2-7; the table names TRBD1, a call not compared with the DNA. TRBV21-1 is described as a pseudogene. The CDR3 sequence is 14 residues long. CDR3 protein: CASSPGTGNYEQYF. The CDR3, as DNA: TGTGCCAGCAGCCCTGGGACAGGGAACTACGAGCAGTACTTC.

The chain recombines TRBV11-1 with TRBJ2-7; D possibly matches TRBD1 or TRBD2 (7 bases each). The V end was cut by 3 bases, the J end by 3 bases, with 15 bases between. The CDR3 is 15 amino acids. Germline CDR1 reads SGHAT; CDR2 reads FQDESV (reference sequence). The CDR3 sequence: CASSLDRTGGYEQYF. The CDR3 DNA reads TGTGCCAGCAGCTTGGACAGGACGGGGGGCTACGAGCAGTACTTC. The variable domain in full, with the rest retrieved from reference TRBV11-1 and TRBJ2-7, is EAEVAQSPRYKITEKSQAVAFWCDPISGHATLYWYRQILGQGPELLVQFQDESVVDDSQLPKDRFSAERLKGVDSTLKIQPAELGDSAMYLCASSLDRTGGYEQYFGPGTRLTVT.

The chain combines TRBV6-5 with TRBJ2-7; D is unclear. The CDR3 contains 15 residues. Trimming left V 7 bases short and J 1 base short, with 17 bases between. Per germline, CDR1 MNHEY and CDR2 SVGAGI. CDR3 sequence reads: CASTDPSPGSYEQYF. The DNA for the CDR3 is TGTGCCAGCACCGACCCCTCGCCTGGATCCTACGAGCAGTACTTC.

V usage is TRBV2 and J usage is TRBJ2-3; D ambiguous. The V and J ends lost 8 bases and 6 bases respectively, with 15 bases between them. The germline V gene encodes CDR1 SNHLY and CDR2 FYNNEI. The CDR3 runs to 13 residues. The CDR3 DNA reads TGTGCCAGCTCGACGTCGGCGGTGGATACGCAGTATTTT. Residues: CASSTSAVDTQYF.

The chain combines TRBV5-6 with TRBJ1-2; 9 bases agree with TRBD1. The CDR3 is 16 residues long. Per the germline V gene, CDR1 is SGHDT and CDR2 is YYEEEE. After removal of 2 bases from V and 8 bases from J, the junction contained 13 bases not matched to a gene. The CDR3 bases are TGTGCCAGCAGCTTAACACAGGGGGCGTTAGGGATCGGCTACACCTTC. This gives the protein CASSLTQGALGIGYTF. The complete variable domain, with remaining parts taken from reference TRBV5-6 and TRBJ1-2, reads DAGVTQSPTHLIKTRGQQVTLRCSPKSGHDTVSWYQQALGQGPQFIFQYYEEEERQRGNFPDRFSGHQFPNYSSELNVNALLLGDSALYLCASSLTQGALGIGYTFGSGTRLTVV.

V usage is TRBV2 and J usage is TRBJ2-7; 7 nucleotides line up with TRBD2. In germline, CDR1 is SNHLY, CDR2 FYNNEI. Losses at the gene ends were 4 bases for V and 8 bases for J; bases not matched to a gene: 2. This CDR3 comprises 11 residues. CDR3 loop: CASSVGGKQYF. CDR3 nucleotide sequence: TGTGCCAGCAGTGTGGGAGGGAAGCAGTACTTC. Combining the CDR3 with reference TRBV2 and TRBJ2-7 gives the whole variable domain EPEVTQTPSHQVTQMGQEVILRCVPISNHLYFYWYRQILGQKVEFLVSFYNNEISEKSEIFDDQFSVERPDGSNFTLKIRSTKLEDSAMYFCASSVGGKQYFGPGTRLTVT.